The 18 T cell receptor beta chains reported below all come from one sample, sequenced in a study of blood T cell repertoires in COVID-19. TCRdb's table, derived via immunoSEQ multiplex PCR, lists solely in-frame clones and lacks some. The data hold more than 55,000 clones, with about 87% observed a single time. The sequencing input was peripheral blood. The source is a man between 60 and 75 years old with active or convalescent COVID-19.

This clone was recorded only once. The CDR3 loop is CASSSQGGAQPQHF. The CDR3 region has the DNA TGTGCCAGCAGTTCTCAGGGGGGTGCGCAGCCCCAGCATTTT. The V gene is TRBV6-2 or TRBV6-3, the J gene TRBJ1-5; 7 nucleotides agree with TRBD1. The trim removed 4 bases at V and 7 bases at J, leaving 7 bases unmatched. Per germline, CDR1 MNHEY and CDR2 SVGEGT. The CDR3 covers 14 residues.

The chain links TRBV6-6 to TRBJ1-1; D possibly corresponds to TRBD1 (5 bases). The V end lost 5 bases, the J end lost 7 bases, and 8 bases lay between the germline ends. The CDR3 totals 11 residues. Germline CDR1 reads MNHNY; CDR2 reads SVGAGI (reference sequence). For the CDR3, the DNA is TGTGCCAGCAGTCGGGACTTTGAAGCTTTCTTT. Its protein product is CASSRDFEAFF.

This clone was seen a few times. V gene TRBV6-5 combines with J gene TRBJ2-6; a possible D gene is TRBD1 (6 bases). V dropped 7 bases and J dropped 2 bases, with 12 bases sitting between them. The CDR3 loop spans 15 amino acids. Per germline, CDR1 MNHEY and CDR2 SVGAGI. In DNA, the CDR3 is TGTGCCAGCATTCCACAGGGTACTGGGGCCAACGTCCTGACTTTC. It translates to CASIPQGTGANVLTF.

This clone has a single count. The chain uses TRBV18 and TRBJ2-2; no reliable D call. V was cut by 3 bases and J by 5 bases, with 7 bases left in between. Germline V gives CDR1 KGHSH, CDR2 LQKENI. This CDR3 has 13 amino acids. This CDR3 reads CASSPERTGELFF. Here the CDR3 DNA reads TGTGCCAGCTCACCCGAGAGGACCGGGGAGCTGTTTTTT.

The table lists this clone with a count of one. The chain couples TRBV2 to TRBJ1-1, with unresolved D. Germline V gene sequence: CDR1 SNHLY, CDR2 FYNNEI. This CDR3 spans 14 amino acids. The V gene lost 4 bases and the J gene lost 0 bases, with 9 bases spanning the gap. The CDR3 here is CASSGADMNTEAFF. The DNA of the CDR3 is TGTGCCAGCAGTGGGGCAGACATGAACACTGAAGCTTTCTTT.

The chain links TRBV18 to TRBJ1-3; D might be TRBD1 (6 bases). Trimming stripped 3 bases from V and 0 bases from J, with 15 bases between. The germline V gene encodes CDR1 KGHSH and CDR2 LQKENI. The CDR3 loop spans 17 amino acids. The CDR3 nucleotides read TGTGCCAGCTCACCCTACCGCAACAGGGACTCTGGAAACACCATATATTTT. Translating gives CASSPYRNRDSGNTIYF.

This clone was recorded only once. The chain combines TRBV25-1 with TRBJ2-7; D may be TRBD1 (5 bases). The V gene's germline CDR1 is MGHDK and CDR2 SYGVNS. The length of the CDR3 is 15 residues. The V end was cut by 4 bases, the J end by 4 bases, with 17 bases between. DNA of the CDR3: TGTGCCAGCAGTGGTGGGGCCAGGAGTCGATACGAGCAGTACTTC. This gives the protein CASSGGARSRYEQYF.

This CDR3 is CASSPSITDTQYF. In DNA, the CDR3 is TGTGCCAGCTCACCAAGCATAACAGATACGCAGTATTTT. The chain links TRBV18 to TRBJ2-3; D call uncertain. Trimming cost V 2 bases and J 3 bases, with 6 bases left between them. This CDR3 region has 13 residues. The germline V gene has CDR1 KGHSH and CDR2 LQKENI. Drawing the rest from reference TRBV18 and TRBJ2-3, the complete variable domain is NAGVMQNPRHLVRRRGQEARLRCSPMKGHSHVYWYRQLPEEGLKFMVYLQKENIIDESGMPKERFSAEFPKEGPSILRIQQVVRGDSAAYFCASSPSITDTQYFGPGTRLTVL.

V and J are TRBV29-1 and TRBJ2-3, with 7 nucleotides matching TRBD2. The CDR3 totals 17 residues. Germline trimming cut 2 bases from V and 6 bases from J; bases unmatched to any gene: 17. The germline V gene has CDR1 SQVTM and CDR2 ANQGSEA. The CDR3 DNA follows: TGCAGCGTTGAACACCGCCGGACTAGTGGGTCATGGGATACGCAGTATTTT. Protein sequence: CSVEHRRTSGSWDTQYF.

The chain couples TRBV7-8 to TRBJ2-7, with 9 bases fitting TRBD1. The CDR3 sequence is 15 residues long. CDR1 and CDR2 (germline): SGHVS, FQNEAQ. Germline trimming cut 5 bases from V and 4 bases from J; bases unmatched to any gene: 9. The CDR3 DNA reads TGTGCCAGCAGCCCATTCCGGGACAGGGTTTACGAGCAGTACTTC. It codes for CASSPFRDRVYEQYF.

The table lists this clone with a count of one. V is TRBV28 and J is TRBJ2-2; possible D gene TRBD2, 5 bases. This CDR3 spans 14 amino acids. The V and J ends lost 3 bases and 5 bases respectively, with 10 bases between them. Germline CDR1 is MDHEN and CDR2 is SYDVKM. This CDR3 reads CASSLIWRTGELFF. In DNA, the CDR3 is TGTGCCAGCAGTTTGATATGGAGGACCGGGGAGCTGTTTTTT.

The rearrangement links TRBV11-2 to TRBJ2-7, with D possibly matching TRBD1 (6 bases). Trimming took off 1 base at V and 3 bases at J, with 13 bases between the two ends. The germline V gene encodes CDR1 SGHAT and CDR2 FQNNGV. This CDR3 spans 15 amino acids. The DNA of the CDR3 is TGTGCCAGCAGCTTAGGGAGTGGCAGGGGCTACGAGCAGTACTTC. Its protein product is CASSLGSGRGYEQYF.

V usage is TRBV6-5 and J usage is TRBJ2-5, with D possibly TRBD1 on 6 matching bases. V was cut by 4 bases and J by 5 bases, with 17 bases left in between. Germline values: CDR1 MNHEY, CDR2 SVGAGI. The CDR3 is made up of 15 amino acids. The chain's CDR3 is CASSLDSSGMETQYF. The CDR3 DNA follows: TGTGCCAGCAGTTTGGACAGCTCGGGCATGGAGACCCAGTACTTC.

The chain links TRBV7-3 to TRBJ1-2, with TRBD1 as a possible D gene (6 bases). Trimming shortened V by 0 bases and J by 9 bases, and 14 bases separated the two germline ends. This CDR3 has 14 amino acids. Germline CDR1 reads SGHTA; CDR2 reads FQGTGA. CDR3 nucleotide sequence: TGTGCCAGCAGCTTAACTCCAGGGGAGCGGAGCTACACCTTC. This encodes CASSLTPGERSYTF.

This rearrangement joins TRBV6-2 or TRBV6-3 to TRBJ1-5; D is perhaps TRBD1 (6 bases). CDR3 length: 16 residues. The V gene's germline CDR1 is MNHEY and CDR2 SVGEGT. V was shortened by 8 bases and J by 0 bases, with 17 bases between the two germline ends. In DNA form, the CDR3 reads TGTGCCAGCGGCCGAAGAACAGGGAGTAGCAATCAGCCCCAGCATTTT. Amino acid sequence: CASGRRTGSSNQPQHF.

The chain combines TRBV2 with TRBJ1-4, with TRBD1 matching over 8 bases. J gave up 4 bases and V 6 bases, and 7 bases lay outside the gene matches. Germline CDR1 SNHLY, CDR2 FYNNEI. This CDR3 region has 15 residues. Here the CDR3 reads CASRDGQGGNEKLFF. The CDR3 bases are TGTGCCAGCAGAGATGGACAGGGCGGTAATGAAAAACTGTTTTTT.

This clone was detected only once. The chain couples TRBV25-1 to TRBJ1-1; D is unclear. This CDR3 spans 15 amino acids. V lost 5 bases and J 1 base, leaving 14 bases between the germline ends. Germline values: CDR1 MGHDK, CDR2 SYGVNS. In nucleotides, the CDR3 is TGTGCCAGCAGTCCACCGGGGAGAGGGAACACTGAAGCTTTCTTT. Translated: CASSPPGRGNTEAFF.

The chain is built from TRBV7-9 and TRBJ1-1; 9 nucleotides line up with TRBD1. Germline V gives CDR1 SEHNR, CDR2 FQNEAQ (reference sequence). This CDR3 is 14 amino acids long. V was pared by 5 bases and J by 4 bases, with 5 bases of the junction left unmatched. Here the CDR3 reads CASSPGQGRTEAFF. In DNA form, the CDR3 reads TGTGCCAGCAGCCCGGGACAGGGTCGCACTGAAGCTTTCTTT.